This passage covers 7 T cell receptor beta chains from one sample sequenced in a study of response to subunit inactivated influenza vaccine (dated 2018 in TCRdb). Library generation was performed with RT-PCR. The reads were generated on an Illumina HiSeq 2500. TCRdb ran its own pipeline on the public reads, namely fastp trimming at Q25 and MiXCR clone calling, and kept in-frame beta chains. Rows merge per CDR3 protein into single entries with the most common DNA and genes. The table for this sample lists over 450,000 distinct CDR3 sequences; 13% of them were counted only once. Around 13% of the sample is held by the ten biggest clonotypes. The time point label corresponds to: 45 days after influenza vaccine administration. The sequencing here drew on PBMCs from blood, taken more than 35 days after vaccination. All receptors come from a man in his fifties who received an inactivated influenza vaccine. Donor details come from another sample of the same person, matched by shared clones.

The chain recombines TRBV20-1 with TRBJ2-7; maybe TRBD2 (5 bases). This CDR3 spans 13 amino acids. Trimming took off 4 bases at V and 6 bases at J, with 16 bases between the two ends. Germline V gene lookup returns CDR1 DFQATT and CDR2 SNEGSKA (reference sequence). For the CDR3, the DNA is TGCAGTGCTACCCTAGCTGAGGAATCCGAGCAGTACTTC. Protein sequence: CSATLAEESEQYF.

This clonotype was seen more than once but under ten times. This chain uses TRBV12-3 or TRBV12-4 with TRBJ1-3; tentative D call: TRBD1 (5 bases). Between the trimmed V and J ends, which lost 6 bases and 0 bases, there was a span of 12 bases. The CDR3 is 15 residues long. CDR3 nucleotides: TGTGCCAGCAGCCGCGACAGCCACTCTGGAAACACCATATATTTT. This gives the protein CASSRDSHSGNTIYF.

This clonotype was seen a handful of times. One end of the junction varies from germline; a read error may be responsible. The chain combines TRBV20-1 with TRBJ2-7; the D is unclear. Germline values: CDR1 DFQATT, CDR2 SNEGSKA (reference sequence). This CDR3 is built from 17 residues. The DNA for the CDR3 is TGCTGTGCTAGAGATCTTGGGTCGCAGAAATCGGCTACCGAGCAGTACTTC. The encoded protein is CCARDLGSQKSATEQYF.

The rearrangement links TRBV29-1 to TRBJ2-7; D is possibly TRBD2 (6 bases). There are 15 residues in the CDR3. Per the germline V gene, CDR1 is SQVTM and CDR2 is ANQGSEA. Trimming took 3 bases from V and 2 from J, leaving 17 bases between them. CDR3 protein: CSVERLGQVPYEQYF. In DNA form, the CDR3 reads TGCAGCGTTGAGAGACTAGGGCAGGTCCCCTACGAGCAGTACTTC.

This clonotype was recorded many times. The CDR3 spells CSARGLAGPTQQYF. Written as DNA, the CDR3 is TGCAGTGCTAGGGGACTAGCGGGGCCTACGCAGCAGTACTTC. The V call is TRBV20-1, the J call TRBJ2-7; 13 bases are a match to TRBD2. The germline CDR1 and CDR2 sequences are DFQATT and SNEGSKA (reference sequence). V lost 3 bases, J lost 8 bases, and 7 bases stayed unmatched. The CDR3 is 14 amino acids.

This clonotype was observed a few times. V usage is TRBV7-8 and J usage is TRBJ2-5; D gene ambiguous. The germline V gene encodes CDR1 SGHVS and CDR2 FQNEAQ. The CDR3 consists of 15 residues. Trimming removed 0 bases at V and 2 bases at J, with 10 bases between. The CDR3 DNA reads as TGTGCCAGCAGCTTAGCCCCCAGAGAGCAAGAGACCCAGTACTTC. Translation: CASSLAPREQETQYF.

CDR3 region: CASSYPPGVYGYTF. The CDR3 DNA reads TGTGCCAGCAGTTATCCGCCAGGGGTCTATGGCTACACCTTC. The rearrangement links TRBV6-5 to TRBJ1-2; D might be TRBD1 (6 bases). With 3 bases removed from V and 4 bases from J, the gap between germline ends came to 12 bases. CDR3 length: 14 residues. In germline, CDR1 is MNHEY, CDR2 SVGAGI.